Listed below are T cell receptor beta chains from one sample, sequenced in a study of blood T cell repertoires in COVID-19. Only in-frame clones appear in the TCRdb table, and some are missing; sequencing was by immunoSEQ multiplex PCR. This sample yields under 200,000 clones, of which around 74% are seen a single time; more than 6.5% belongs to the top ten. Sequencing was done on a sample of peripheral blood. The receptors were gathered from a woman in her fifties or sixties with COVID-19, enrolled during active disease. Each CDR3 is given with its conserved first and last residue. Each record gives: D gene, J gene, V gene, clone size, CDR3 DNA, CDR3 protein. A D gene is named only where the DNA matches it firmly. Clone size, where shown, is once, few, many, or a class for clones that have expanded.

D: TRBD1
J: TRBJ1-2
V: TRBV4-1
size: NA
DNA: TGCGCCAGCAGCCCGTTGACAGGGGTCGGGGGCTACACCTTC
CDR3: CASSPLTGVGGYTF

D: TRBD2
J: TRBJ2-5
V: TRBV20-1
size: once
DNA: TGCAGTGCTAGTTTTAGCGGGGAGACCCAGTACTTC
CDR3: CSASFSGETQYF

D: NA
J: TRBJ1-2
V: TRBV7-2
size: NA
DNA: TGTGCCAGCAGCTATGCGGATAAAGGCTACACCTTC
CDR3: CASSYADKGYTF

D: NA
J: TRBJ2-3
V: TRBV2
size: NA
DNA: TGTGCCAGCAGGGGTGACAGGGGAGGGGCAGATACGCAGTATTTT
CDR3: CASRGDRGGADTQYF

D: NA
J: TRBJ1-1
V: TRBV18
size: many
DNA: TGTGCCAGCTCACCCGGGATTTACACTGAAGCTTTCTTT
CDR3: CASSPGIYTEAFF

D: NA
J: TRBJ1-6
V: TRBV30
size: NA
DNA: TGTGCCTGGAGTCCTGATAATTCACCCCTCCACTTT
CDR3: CAWSPDNSPLHF

D: NA
J: TRBJ1-2
V: TRBV16
size: NA
DNA: TGTGCCAGCAGCCAATCCAGGGCTGGCTACACCTTC
CDR3: CASSQSRAGYTF

D: NA
J: TRBJ1-1
V: TRBV28
size: many
DNA: TGTGCCAGCAGCCGCCGTGGGAGGGCTTGGAACACTGAAGCTTTCTTT
CDR3: CASSRRGRAWNTEAFF

D: NA
J: TRBJ1-6
V: TRBV28
size: NA
DNA: TGTGCCAGCAGAATCGAGGTACGGAATTCACCCCTCCACTTT
CDR3: CASRIEVRNSPLHF

D: NA
J: TRBJ1-2
V: TRBV28
size: NA
DNA: TGTGCCAGCAGTTCGGGGTTAGCCTATGGCTACACCTTC
CDR3: CASSSGLAYGYTF

D: TRBD2
J: TRBJ2-1
V: TRBV7-2
size: NA
DNA: TGTGCCAGCCGCGGCGGCGGGAGTGGAAGTGAGCAGTTCTTC
CDR3: CASRGGGSGSEQFF

D: NA
J: TRBJ1-5
V: TRBV5-6
size: NA
DNA: TGTGCCAGCAGCCGCCGGGGGACGGAGAAAAGTCAGCCCCAGCATTTT
CDR3: CASSRRGTEKSQPQHF

D: NA
J: TRBJ2-5
V: TRBV28
size: NA
DNA: TGTGCCAGCGTTCCTGGTGGGGGGAGGCAACGGCAAGAGACCCAGTACTTC
CDR3: CASVPGGGRQRQETQYF

D: NA
J: TRBJ2-4
V: TRBV10-3
size: NA
DNA: TGTGCCATCTCACCCGCGGGCGCGAACATTCAGTACTTC
CDR3: CAISPAGANIQYF

D: TRBD1
J: TRBJ1-3
V: TRBV11-2
size: NA
DNA: TGTGCCAGCAGCTTAATGAGGGGGCAGTCTGGAAACACCATATATTTT
CDR3: CASSLMRGQSGNTIYF

D: TRBD1
J: TRBJ2-3
V: TRBV3-1/TRBV3-2
size: NA
DNA: TGTGCCAGCAGCCCCAGGACAGGGAGCACAGATACGCAGTATTTT
CDR3: CASSPRTGSTDTQYF

D: NA
J: TRBJ2-3
V: TRBV28
size: NA
DNA: TGTGCCAGCAGTAGGGGTGGTTGGGCGGGGGCCCTCACAGATACGCAGTATTTT
CDR3: CASSRGGWAGALTDTQYF

D: TRBD1
J: TRBJ1-1
V: TRBV18
size: once
DNA: TGTGCCAGCTCACGGTGGGGACAGGGGACATATGCGAACACTGAAGCTTTCTTT
CDR3: CASSRWGQGTYANTEAFF

D: TRBD1
J: TRBJ1-3
V: TRBV7-2
size: NA
DNA: TGTGCCAGCAGCTTACGGACAGGGTTGGACTCTGGAAACACCATATATTTT
CDR3: CASSLRTGLDSGNTIYF

D: TRBD2
J: TRBJ2-1
V: TRBV10-3
size: NA
DNA: TGTGCCATCAGTGCTTCCGGGACTAGCGTCTACAATGAGCAGTTCTTC
CDR3: CAISASGTSVYNEQFF

D: NA
J: TRBJ1-5
V: TRBV19
size: few
DNA: TGTGCCAGTAGTATAGGGGGGCCGAACCCTAGGCGGCCCCAGCATTTT
CDR3: CASSIGGPNPRRPQHF

D: TRBD2
J: TRBJ2-3
V: TRBV3-1/TRBV3-2
size: NA
DNA: TGTGCCAGCAGCCAAGAAGCGGGGTCAGATACGCAGTATTTT
CDR3: CASSQEAGSDTQYF

D: TRBD2
J: TRBJ2-1
V: TRBV27
size: NA
DNA: TGTGCCAGCAGTGATTTTGCGGGAGGGACCAATGAGCAGTTCTTC
CDR3: CASSDFAGGTNEQFF

D: TRBD1
J: TRBJ1-6
V: TRBV5-1
size: NA
DNA: TGCGCCAGCAGCCTCAGACAGGGGCGAAATTCACCCCTCCACTTT
CDR3: CASSLRQGRNSPLHF

D: TRBD2
J: TRBJ2-7
V: TRBV29-1
size: NA
DNA: TGCAGCGTTATGGCCAGCGGGAACTCCTACGAGCAGTACTTC
CDR3: CSVMASGNSYEQYF

D: TRBD1
J: TRBJ1-3
V: TRBV7-2
size: NA
DNA: TGTGCCAGCAGCCCTTCAGGGGGCCTGGGCTCTGGAAACACCATATATTTT
CDR3: CASSPSGGLGSGNTIYF

D: NA
J: TRBJ2-5
V: TRBV7-2
size: NA
DNA: TGTGCCAGCAGAAGGGGAGGAGAGACCCAGTACTTC
CDR3: CASRRGGETQYF

D: NA
J: TRBJ1-5
V: TRBV21-1
size: NA
DNA: TGTGCCAGCAGGACAGGGGGAGATCAGCCCCAGCATTTT
CDR3: CASRTGGDQPQHF

D: NA
J: TRBJ2-7
V: TRBV7-2
size: NA
DNA: TGTGCCAGCAGCATGAGGCTAGCCCCCTACGAGCAGTACTTC
CDR3: CASSMRLAPYEQYF

D: NA
J: TRBJ1-5
V: TRBV19
size: NA
DNA: TGTGCCAGTAGTATACATGGACACGATAGCAATCAGCCCCAGCATTTT
CDR3: CASSIHGHDSNQPQHF

D: TRBD2
J: TRBJ2-5
V: TRBV7-9
size: NA
DNA: TGTGCCAGCAGCTTATATCGACTAGCGGGAGAGACGGTAGAGACCCAGTACTTC
CDR3: CASSLYRLAGETVETQYF

D: TRBD1
J: TRBJ2-5
V: TRBV11-2
size: NA
DNA: TGTGCCAGCAGCCATTACAGGGGGTGGCAAGAGACCCAGTACTTC
CDR3: CASSHYRGWQETQYF

D: TRBD1
J: TRBJ2-4
V: TRBV15
size: few
DNA: TGTGCCACCAGCAGAGATCAGGGGGCAGAAAACATTCAGTACTTC
CDR3: CATSRDQGAENIQYF

D: NA
J: TRBJ2-7
V: TRBV24-1
size: NA
DNA: TGTGCCACCAGTGATTTGACCAGGGGTGGCTACGAGCAGTACTTC
CDR3: CATSDLTRGGYEQYF

D: TRBD1
J: TRBJ1-2
V: TRBV24-1
size: NA
DNA: TGTGCCACCAGTGCCACGCCGGGACAGGGGGTTGATGGCTACACCTTC
CDR3: CATSATPGQGVDGYTF

D: NA
J: TRBJ2-7
V: TRBV6-5
size: NA
DNA: TGTGCCAGCAGTTACTTATTGCAGGGGGGCCCCTACGAGCAGTACTTC
CDR3: CASSYLLQGGPYEQYF